The T cell receptor (beta chain) under discussion was sequenced for a study of blood T cell repertoires in COVID-19. Across the whole study: Samples came from the United States, Italy and Spain, spanning acute and convalescent COVID-19. PBMCs, B-cell-depleted T cells, or T cells provided the cDNA or gDNA that made up the material.

In the original processing: Estimates of nucleated cell counts were drawn from the amplification of reference gene primers. TCRdb's copy holds only in-frame clones and misses some; the assay was immunoSEQ multiplex PCR. The V and J calls and clone size are taken from that table; D and trimming were inferred from the DNA. The sample carries about 480,000 clones, 89% recorded once. Trimming stripped 3 bases from V and 2 bases from J, with 19 bases between. The CDR3 totals 16 residues. Per germline, CDR1 DFQATT and CDR2 SNEGSKA (reference sequence). Seattle researchers signed up patients amid active infection and tracked them longitudinally.

The sequence came from a man younger than 30 with COVID-19, enrolled during active disease. The rearrangement links TRBV20-1 to TRBJ2-5; maybe TRBD2 (6 bases). Specimen: peripheral blood. CDR3 amino acids: CSASGLRAEGQETQYF. The DNA for the CDR3 is TGCAGTGCTAGTGGCCTCAGGGCGGAGGGGCAAGAGACCCAGTACTTC.